A selection of T cell receptor beta chains follows, all from one sample in a study of T-cell reconstitution after alpha-beta-depleted transplantation in children. Each CDR3 protein gets one entry after TCRdb re-called the PCR reads with MiXCR. Of 550,000 to 800,000 distinct CDR3 sequences in the sample, about an eighth were seen once. The sequences come from PBMCs, collected before TCRalphabeta/CD19-depleted stem cell transplant. These receptors came from a girl aged 2 to 9 with congenital amegakaryocytic thrombocytopenia, due to receive a stem cell transplant. Both conserved end residues are trimmed from each CDR3.

>TRBV6-5
ASSYGILRGEQF
>TRBV10-3
ATLQVAVGTDTQY
>TRBV20-1
SATDGYTDTQY
>TRBV27
ASNKVRHGETQY
>TRBV4-1
ASSQDPGELETQY
>TRBV12-3/TRBV12-4
ASSLALGGIETQY
>TRBV5-1
ASSLGGLNEQY
>TRBV11-2
ASSLVEGNQPQH
>TRBV11-2
ASSNLIYEQY
>TRBV7-2
ASSFRGQANTGELF
>TRBV29-1
SVESHREETQY
>TRBV14
ASSLTLGGRNEQF
>TRBV29-1
SVDELAGAEQF
>TRBV6-5
ASSYGQGLGETQY
>TRBV6-1
ASSPTRPPSVAF
>TRBV20-1
SARIRAEAF
>TRBV29-1
SAMTSGRAVYNEQF
>TRBV5-1
ASSVGPSAEKLF
>TRBV12-3/TRBV12-4
ASSRTGADQPQH
>TRBV5-1
ATGGYLEQY
>TRBV20-1
SARDPGGADYEQY
>TRBV20-1
SARQAGTGGSEQY
>TRBV27
ASSGEFGEQF
>TRBV14
ASMDGSGTQY
>TRBV5-1
ASSLGGTSGQNIQY
>TRBV10-1
ASRFQGKEEKLF
>TRBV29-1
SALLALSYEQY
>TRBV20-1
SAQERTSGRNEQF
>TRBV19
ASNSFNYGYT
>TRBV14
ASSQGPPFSYEQY
>TRBV5-1
ASSLPGTSGSSGSYNEQF
>TRBV4-1
ASSMGDRLDTEAF
>TRBV7-8
ASSPLAGGYAETQY
>TRBV5-1
ASAGSGSSEQY
>TRBV28
ASSFLFGKKRDLTDTQY
>TRBV5-4
ASSKGGPNTEAF
>TRBV5-1
ASSSPGQAYEQY
>TRBV5-6
ASSPTSGLTGELF
>TRBV29-1
SVLPAGGLDTQY
>TRBV4-1
ASSQVLGQGNQPQH
>TRBV15
ATSRVLISSPLH
>TRBV29-1
SVLIGIYNEQF
>TRBV20-1
SARDLPGTEAVYNEQF
>TRBV2
ASTAENYGYT